Presented here are 25 T cell receptor beta chains from one specimen sequenced in a study of cytomegalovirus exposure and HLA in healthy donors. Primers for the PCR totalled 60 Vbeta and 13 Jbeta. The table came from immunoSEQ multiplex PCR; TCRdb's copy has only in-frame clones and leaves some out. The sample records roughly 150,000 clones, about 75% being singletons. The specimen was PBMCs. These receptor sequences come from a man aged 18 to 35 in good health and CMV-seropositive.

The chain couples TRBV28 to TRBJ1-3; tentatively, D is TRBD1 (6 bases). The CDR3 is 15 residues long. Trimming removed 6 bases from V and 0 bases from J, with 12 bases in between. Germline CDR1 reads MDHEN; CDR2 reads SYDVKM. CDR3 coding DNA: TGTGCCAGCAGACTACAGGGCTACTCTGGAAACACCATATATTTT. Its translation is CASRLQGYSGNTIYF. Full variable domain (missing parts from reference TRBV28 and TRBJ1-3): DVKVTQSSRYLVKRTGEKVFLECVQDMDHENMFWYRQDPGLGLRLIYFSYDVKMKEKGDIPEGYSVSREKKERFSLILESASTNQTSMYLCASRLQGYSGNTIYFGEGSWLTVV.

The chain combines TRBV7-8 with TRBJ2-1; D perhaps matches TRBD1 (7 bases). V dropped 1 base and J dropped 9 bases, with 13 bases sitting between them. The germline gives CDR1 SGHVS, CDR2 FQNEAQ. The CDR3 runs 14 residues. The DNA of the CDR3 is TGTGCCAGCAGCTTAGTTCAGGGGGGCCCTGAGCAGTTCTTC. This sequence encodes CASSLVQGGPEQFF. The full variable domain, completed using reference TRBV7-8 and TRBJ2-1, is GAGVSQSPRYKVAKRGQDVALRCDPISGHVSLFWYQQALGQGPEFLTYFQNEAQLDKSGLPSDRFFAERPEGSVSTLKIQRTQQEDSAVYLCASSLVQGGPEQFFGPGTRLTVL.

This clone has more than one count but fewer than ten. The chain employs TRBV6-1 and TRBJ2-5; D unresolved. The germline gives CDR1 MNHNS, CDR2 SASEGT. V was trimmed by 1 base and J by 5 bases, leaving 8 bases between them. This CDR3 has 13 residues. The CDR3 is CASSEGQAETQYF. The CDR3 nucleotides are TGTGCCAGCAGTGAAGGGCAGGCGGAGACCCAGTACTTC.

The rearrangement uses TRBV28 and TRBJ2-7; maybe TRBD1 (5 bases). The CDR3 sequence is 13 residues long. The V gene lost 3 bases and the J gene lost 5 bases, with 11 bases spanning the gap. In germline, CDR1 is MDHEN, CDR2 SYDVKM. The CDR3 loop is CASSFGARDEQYF. Written as DNA, the CDR3 is TGTGCCAGCAGTTTTGGGGCTCGTGACGAGCAGTACTTC. The complete variable domain, with remaining parts taken from reference TRBV28 and TRBJ2-7, reads DVKVTQSSRYLVKRTGEKVFLECVQDMDHENMFWYRQDPGLGLRLIYFSYDVKMKEKGDIPEGYSVSREKKERFSLILESASTNQTSMYLCASSFGARDEQYFGPGTRLTVT.

V gene TRBV6-1 combines with J gene TRBJ1-1; D is undetermined. Trimming took off 3 bases at V and 1 base at J, with 12 bases between the two ends. CDR3 length equals 15 residues. Germline-derived CDR1 and CDR2 are MNHNS and SASEGT. CDR3 in amino acids: CASSDKLTKNTEAFF. The CDR3 coding sequence is TGTGCCAGCAGTGACAAGCTAACTAAGAACACTGAAGCTTTCTTT.

J is TRBJ2-1 and V is TRBV5-4; 8 positions match TRBD2. This CDR3 contains 18 residues. The V gene end was trimmed by 4 bases and the J gene end by 5 bases; junction bases not matched to a gene: 17. Germline V gene data show CDR1 as SGHNT and CDR2 as YYREEE (reference sequence). CDR3 residues: CASSPGAGLAGWDNEQFF. DNA of the CDR3: TGTGCCAGCAGCCCGGGTGCAGGTTTAGCGGGATGGGACAATGAGCAGTTCTTC.

This sequence joins TRBV15 and TRBJ2-5; 16 positions match TRBD2. The germline V gene encodes CDR1 LNHNV and CDR2 YYDKDF (reference sequence). The CDR3 covers 16 residues. Trimming at V came to 5 bases and at J to 2 bases, leaving 2 bases not matched to a gene. The CDR3 region is CATSSGLAGGQETQYF. The CDR3 nucleotides are TGTGCCACCAGCTCGGGACTAGCGGGAGGGCAAGAGACCCAGTACTTC.

The chain couples TRBV5-4 to TRBJ2-2; 9 positions match TRBD1. The CDR3 length is 15 residues. Germline V gives CDR1 SGHNT, CDR2 YYREEE (reference sequence). The ends lost 4 bases at V and 6 bases at J; junction bases unmatched: 7. The CDR3 loop is CASSLYRGQAGELFF. Here the CDR3 DNA reads TGTGCCAGCAGCCTCTACAGGGGGCAGGCCGGGGAGCTGTTTTTT.

This chain links TRBV18 with TRBJ2-7; maybe TRBD2 (7 bases). The germline V gene encodes CDR1 KGHSH and CDR2 LQKENI. The CDR3 runs 14 residues. V was clipped by 8 bases and J by 5 bases, with 19 bases between them. CDR3 amino acids: CASGRGGGRDEQYF. CDR3 nucleotides: TGTGCCAGCGGCCGAGGGGGGGGCAGGGACGAGCAGTACTTC.

This clone was observed once. The chain combines TRBV15 with TRBJ2-1, with 7 nucleotides matching TRBD1. Germline CDR1 LNHNV, CDR2 YYDKDF (reference sequence). The CDR3 extends over 14 amino acids. J gave up 5 bases and V 8 bases, and 9 bases lay outside the gene matches. CDR3 residues: CATAGGRTHNEQFF. In nucleotides, the CDR3 is TGTGCCACCGCAGGGGGTAGGACCCACAATGAGCAGTTCTTC.

This clone was picked up a small number of times. V is TRBV21-1 and J is TRBJ1-1; the table's D call, TRBD1, was not checked against the DNA. TRBV21-1 is flagged as a pseudogene. There are 15 residues in the CDR3. CDR3 amino acids: CASSGHLDSLNVAFF. The CDR3 DNA reads TGTGCCAGCAGCGGCCATTTGGACAGCCTGAATGTAGCTTTCTTT.

This rearrangement joins TRBV7-6 to TRBJ2-3; TRBD2 matches 10 bases. Germline trimming cut 7 bases from V and 4 bases from J; bases unmatched to any gene: 8. The CDR3 length is 15 residues. Germline CDR1 SGHVS, CDR2 FNYEAQ. CDR3 region: CASTEKAGGPDTQYF. CDR3 bases: TGTGCCAGCACCGAGAAAGCGGGAGGGCCAGATACGCAGTATTTT.

The V gene is TRBV5-6, the J gene TRBJ1-2, with a tentative D call TRBD1 (5 bases). Trimming stripped 7 bases from V and 3 bases from J, with 16 bases between. The germline V gene encodes CDR1 SGHDT and CDR2 YYEEEE. The CDR3 covers 14 residues. CDR3 loop: CASHTPGGDYGYTF. CDR3 in DNA: TGTGCCAGCCATACGCCGGGGGGAGACTATGGCTACACCTTC.

V gene TRBV5-1 combines with J gene TRBJ2-7; D unresolved. The germline V gene has CDR1 SGHRS and CDR2 YFSETQ. Trimming left V 0 bases short and J 6 bases short, with 10 bases between. This CDR3 is built from 13 residues. The CDR3 nucleotides read TGCGCCAGCAGCTTGGGCGTCATCTCCGAGCAGTACTTC. This codes for CASSLGVISEQYF.

This chain uses TRBV19 with TRBJ2-2; 9 bases are a match to TRBD1. Germline V gives CDR1 LNHDA, CDR2 SQIVND (reference sequence). V trimming: 11 bases; J trimming: 4 bases; junction bases outside the gene matches: 8. This CDR3 contains 14 residues. CDR3 amino acids: CASSTGGSTGELFF. The CDR3 nucleotides read TGTGCCTCATCGACAGGGGGTAGCACCGGGGAGCTGTTTTTT.

On this clone: The junction departs from germline at one end; a sequencing error may be responsible. At the DNA level, this CDR3 is encoded by other sequences in the same sample as well. The chain uses TRBV6-5 and TRBJ2-1; D ambiguous. Germline values: CDR1 MNHEY, CDR2 SVGAGI. The CDR3 runs to 11 residues. CDR3 amino acids: CASRHINEQFF. In DNA, the CDR3 is TGCGCCAGCAGACACATCAATGAGCAGTTCTTC.

The chain is built from TRBV19 and TRBJ1-3, with D unclear. The CDR3 totals 16 residues. V dropped 5 bases and J dropped 3 bases, with 17 bases sitting between them. Looked up from germline, CDR1 is LNHDA and CDR2 is SQIVND (reference sequence). The CDR3 here is CASSAAGIRSGNTIYF. The CDR3 nucleotides read TGTGCCAGTAGTGCGGCCGGGATCAGAAGTGGAAACACCATATATTTT.

On this clone itself: One end of the junction is discordant with germline, which a read error may explain. The chain couples TRBV5-4 to TRBJ2-7; tentatively, D is TRBD1 (6 bases). CDR3 length: 12 amino acids. The germline gives CDR1 SGHNT, CDR2 YYREEE (reference sequence). The CDR3 here is CASSSTGHEQHF. CDR3 DNA: TGTGCCAGCAGCTCAACAGGGCACGAGCAGCACTTC. The full variable domain, with the rest looked up from reference TRBV5-4 and TRBJ2-7, is ETGVTQSPTHLIKTRGQQVTLRCSSQSGHNTVSWYQQALGQGPQFIFQYYREEENGRGNFPPRFSGLQFPNYSSELNVNALELDDSALYLCASSSTGHEQHFGPGTRLTVT.

This chain links TRBV6-1 with TRBJ2-2; weak D call: TRBD2 (5 bases). This CDR3 spans 16 amino acids. The V end was cut by 4 bases, the J end by 2 bases, with 14 bases between. CDR1 MNHNS and CDR2 SASEGT come from the germline V gene. DNA of the CDR3: TGTGCCAGCAGTGTTAGAGGGAATTCCAACACCGGGGAGCTGTTTTTT. This gives the protein CASSVRGNSNTGELFF.

This clone was counted many times. J is TRBJ2-5 and V is TRBV7-2; 8 nucleotides match TRBD2. The J segment lost 2 bases and the V segment lost 5 bases, leaving 4 bases of the junction unmatched. The CDR3 runs to 14 residues. The V gene's germline CDR1 is SGHTA and CDR2 FQGNSA. The CDR3, as DNA: TGTGCCAGCAGCCCAGCGGGAGATCAAGAGACCCAGTACTTC. Amino acid sequence: CASSPAGDQETQYF.

The chain recombines TRBV28 with TRBJ1-2; possibly TRBD1 for D (5 bases). Germline loops: CDR1 MDHEN, CDR2 SYDVKM. This CDR3 has 14 residues. The V end lost 5 bases, the J end lost 0 bases, and 10 bases lay between the germline ends. The CDR3: CASSTQVSNYGYTF. CDR3 in DNA: TGTGCCAGCAGTACACAGGTCTCTAACTATGGCTACACCTTC.

This chain joins TRBV7-2 and TRBJ2-3; possibly TRBD2 for D (5 bases). The germline gives CDR1 SGHTA, CDR2 FQGNSA. The CDR3 is 15 residues long. Trimming took off 1 base at V and 0 bases at J, with 8 bases between the two ends. The CDR3 nucleotides read TGTGCCAGCAGCTTAGTTCGCGGGAGCACAGATACGCAGTATTTT. As protein: CASSLVRGSTDTQYF.

For this clone: One end of the junction varies from germline; a read error may be responsible. This chain joins TRBV5-1 and TRBJ2-7, with 10 positions matching TRBD2. Germline CDR1 and CDR2: SGHRS and YFSETQ. CDR3 length equals 16 residues. The CDR3 nucleotides are TGCGCCAGCAGCTTGGCTAGCGGGAGTGTTAGTTACGAGCAGTGCTTC. This codes for CASSLASGSVSYEQCF.

The V gene is TRBV30, the J gene TRBJ2-7, with D possibly matching TRBD1 (5 bases). Trimming left V 0 bases short and J 2 bases short, with 11 bases between. Germline V lookup: CDR1 GTSNPN, CDR2 SVGIG (reference sequence). The CDR3 consists of 14 residues. CDR3 coding DNA: TGTGCCTGGAGTGTGCTGGGGCCACCCTACGAGCAGTACTTC. Residues: CAWSVLGPPYEQYF.

V gene TRBV28 combines with J gene TRBJ1-5; 9 bases line up with TRBD1. The germline V gene has CDR1 MDHEN and CDR2 SYDVKM. This CDR3 is built from 12 residues. Trimming at V came to 11 bases and at J to 4 bases, leaving 3 bases not matched to a gene. CDR3 in DNA: TGTGCCGGGACAGGGCCGAATCAGCCCCAGCATTTT. Translated: CAGTGPNQPQHF.